This passage covers 27 T cell receptor beta chains from one sample sequenced in a study of cytomegalovirus exposure and HLA in healthy donors. The PCR employed 60 Vbeta primers together with 13 Jbeta primers. TCRdb's table, derived via immunoSEQ multiplex PCR, lists solely in-frame clones and lacks some. The sample holds about 120,000 clones, 80% to 85% seen once. Material for sequencing was PBMCs. These receptors came from a woman aged 25 to 39 in good health and CMV-seronegative.

To note about this clone: One end of the junction varies from germline; a read error may be responsible. The chain couples TRBV7-7 to TRBJ2-1; TRBD2 might be the D (6 bases). The germline CDR1 and CDR2 sequences are SSHAT and FNYEAQ (reference sequence). This CDR3 spans 13 amino acids. In nucleotides, the CDR3 is TGTGCTAGCAGCGAGGGACTGGCCAATGAGCAGTTCTTC. It translates to CASSEGLANEQFF.

V is TRBV18 and J is TRBJ2-1; the D gene is possibly TRBD2 (7 bases). This CDR3 region has 14 residues. Per the germline V gene, CDR1 is KGHSH and CDR2 is LQKENI. Between the trimmed V and J ends, which lost 0 bases and 10 bases, there was a span of 13 bases. The CDR3 nucleotides read TGTGCCAGCTCACCACCTGCGGGGGCGGGGGAGCAGTTCTTC. This gives the protein CASSPPAGAGEQFF. The full variable domain, with the rest looked up from reference TRBV18 and TRBJ2-1, is NAGVMQNPRHLVRRRGQEARLRCSPMKGHSHVYWYRQLPEEGLKFMVYLQKENIIDESGMPKERFSAEFPKEGPSILRIQQVVRGDSAAYFCASSPPAGAGEQFFGPGTRLTVL.

The chain recombines TRBV6-1 with TRBJ2-1; possibly TRBD2 for D (5 bases). Trimming took off 4 bases at V and 7 bases at J, with 5 bases between the two ends. The germline gives CDR1 MNHNS, CDR2 SASEGT. The CDR3 runs 11 residues. The CDR3 DNA follows: TGTGCCAGCAGTGGAGGGAATGAGCAGTTCTTC. Residues: CASSGGNEQFF.

The V call is TRBV18, the J call TRBJ2-3; 14 nucleotides align to TRBD2. The CDR3 totals 15 residues. Trimming at V came to 3 bases and at J to 7 bases, leaving 3 bases not matched to a gene. In germline, CDR1 is KGHSH, CDR2 LQKENI. CDR3 in DNA: TGTGCCAGCTCACCTGGGACTAGCGGGAGTAATACGCAGTATTTT. Amino acid sequence: CASSPGTSGSNTQYF.

This clone was seen a few times. This sequence joins TRBV10-2 and TRBJ2-7, with 9 bases matching TRBD1. The germline V gene encodes CDR1 WSHSY and CDR2 SAAADI. J gave up 7 bases and V 6 bases, and 13 bases lay outside the gene matches. The CDR3 totals 15 residues. The CDR3 sequence is CASSLRDRALREQYF. For the CDR3, the DNA is TGCGCCAGCAGCCTAAGGGACAGGGCCCTCCGTGAGCAGTACTTC.

J is TRBJ2-1 and V is TRBV5-1, with D possibly matching TRBD2 (5 bases). Germline loops: CDR1 SGHRS, CDR2 YFSETQ. This CDR3 is 14 amino acids long. V lost 3 bases and J 8 bases, leaving 15 bases between the germline ends. CDR3 in amino acids: CASSSRHDSDEQFF. The DNA of the CDR3 is TGCGCCAGCAGCTCTAGACACGATAGCGATGAGCAGTTCTTC.

J is TRBJ1-4 and V is TRBV15, with a tentative D call TRBD1 (5 bases). From germline, CDR1 is LNHNV and CDR2 YYDKDF (reference sequence). V was clipped by 0 bases and J by 7 bases, with 12 bases between them. CDR3 size: 15 residues. CDR3: CATSRDRDRSEKLFF. The CDR3 DNA follows: TGTGCCACCAGCAGAGACAGGGATCGGAGTGAAAAACTGTTTTTT.

The rearrangement uses TRBV27 and TRBJ2-7, with TRBD2 matching 10 bases. Germline CDR1 and CDR2: MNHEY and SMNVEV (reference sequence). V shed 4 bases, J shed 9 bases, and the junction held 12 bases outside the gene matches. The CDR3 loop spans 15 amino acids. Written as DNA, the CDR3 is TGTGCCAGCAGTTCTCCCGGGACTAGCGCCCTCGGGCAGTACTTC. This translates into CASSSPGTSALGQYF.

V gene TRBV6-5 combines with J gene TRBJ2-1; 12 positions agree with TRBD2. The germline V gene encodes CDR1 MNHEY and CDR2 SVGAGI. The J segment lost 10 bases and the V segment lost 1 base, leaving 5 bases of the junction unmatched. The CDR3 totals 15 residues. CDR3 residues: CASSYFSGTSGEQFF. The DNA for the CDR3 is TGTGCCAGCAGTTACTTCTCTGGGACTAGCGGGGAGCAGTTCTTC.

This clone was recorded only once. The gene calls are TRBV11-3 and TRBJ2-1; 7 bases agree with TRBD2. Per germline, CDR1 SGHNT and CDR2 YENEEA. The CDR3 contains 17 residues. J gave up 1 base and V 3 bases, and 9 bases lay outside the gene matches. The CDR3 nucleotides are TGTGCCAGCAGCTTCGGGGGACTAAGCGCATCCTACAATGAGCAGTTCTTC. It specifies CASSFGGLSASYNEQFF.

This chain connects TRBV6-1 to TRBJ1-5; no firm D call. The V and J ends lost 2 bases and 2 bases respectively, with 10 bases between them. The germline V gene has CDR1 MNHNS and CDR2 SASEGT. The CDR3 is made up of 15 amino acids. Here the CDR3 DNA reads TGTGCCAGCAGTGAATTTGGCCGGGGCAATCAGCCCCAGCATTTT. Translating it yields CASSEFGRGNQPQHF.

The chain combines TRBV5-6 with TRBJ2-7; 9 bases fit TRBD2. The CDR3 is made up of 15 amino acids. Looked up from germline, CDR1 is SGHDT and CDR2 is YYEEEE. The junction had 7 bases not matched to a gene; V was cut back by 1 base and J by 5 bases. Written as DNA, the CDR3 is TGTGCCAGCAGCTTGTATACAGCGGGAGGAGACGAGCAGTACTTC. Its protein is CASSLYTAGGDEQYF.

V gene TRBV7-2 combines with J gene TRBJ2-4, with D possibly being TRBD1 (6 bases). This CDR3 is 17 amino acids long. Trimming cost V 4 bases and J 0 bases, with 16 bases left between them. Germline V gives CDR1 SGHTA, CDR2 FQGNSA. The CDR3 here is CASSWPQGPLAKNIQYF. The CDR3 bases are TGTGCCAGCAGCTGGCCTCAGGGGCCCCTAGCCAAAAACATTCAGTACTTC.

The rearrangement uses TRBV5-1 and TRBJ2-1; the D is unclear. Germline assignment: CDR1 SGHRS and CDR2 YFSETQ. This CDR3 is built from 14 residues. The ends were cut back, 0 bases at V and 6 bases at J, with 10 bases in the middle. CDR3 sequence reads: CASSLAHSGNEQFF. The CDR3 DNA is TGCGCCAGCAGCTTGGCCCACTCGGGCAATGAGCAGTTCTTC.

The chain has TRBV7-2 and TRBJ2-5, with 7 positions matching TRBD1. CDR1 SGHTA and CDR2 FQGNSA come from the germline V gene. V dropped 5 bases and J dropped 2; count of bases not matched to a gene: 8. The CDR3 is made up of 15 amino acids. The CDR3 coding sequence is TGTGCCAGCAGCCGACAGGGCAATCGTCAAGAGACCCAGTACTTC. As protein: CASSRQGNRQETQYF.

The rearrangement links TRBV4-3 to TRBJ2-3; D is unresolved. The CDR3 sequence is 13 residues long. Trimming cost V 3 bases and J 6 bases, with 10 bases left between them. Germline assignment: CDR1 LGHNA and CDR2 YSLEER. The CDR3 bases are TGCGCCAGCAGCCAGACCACTAAGGATACGCAGTATTTT. Translating it yields CASSQTTKDTQYF.

The J gene is TRBJ2-7, the V gene TRBV30; D might be TRBD2 (6 bases). This CDR3 has 13 residues. From germline, CDR1 is GTSNPN and CDR2 SVGIG (reference sequence). Trimming left V 3 bases short and J 8 bases short, with 17 bases between. CDR3 in DNA: TGTGCCTGGAGCGGGACTTCTGGACTTCAGCAGTACTTC. Its protein is CAWSGTSGLQQYF.

J is TRBJ2-7 and V is TRBV27; tentative D call: TRBD2 (6 bases). The CDR3 loop spans 14 amino acids. Germline V gene lookup returns CDR1 MNHEY and CDR2 SMNVEV (reference sequence). Deletions cut 3 bases from V and 4 bases from J, with 13 bases between. The CDR3 here is CASSFYGGIYEQYF. The CDR3 nucleotides read TGTGCCAGCAGTTTTTACGGGGGTATATACGAGCAGTACTTC.

The V and J genes are TRBV28 and TRBJ2-5, with 7 bases that match TRBD2. Matching the DNA end better, TRBJ2-7 makes the J call doubtful. CDR1 and CDR2 from the germline V gene are MDHEN and SYDVKM. The CDR3 has 16 residues. Here the CDR3 DNA reads TGTGCCAGCAGTTTTAGTATTAGGGAGGGTAATTACGAGCAGTACTTC. Encoded protein: CASSFSIREGNYEQYF.

This sequence joins TRBV21-1 and TRBJ2-5; TRBD1, the D gene given by the table, was not confirmed from the DNA. TRBV21-1 corresponds to a pseudogene. The CDR3 is 14 residues long. The CDR3 DNA follows: TGTGCCAGCAGCAAATGGCAGTACCAAGAGACCCAGTACTTC. The encoded protein is CASSKWQYQETQYF.

The chain joins TRBV11-2 to TRBJ2-7, with D perhaps matching TRBD2 (6 bases). Germline V gene data show CDR1 as SGHAT and CDR2 as FQNNGV. With 5 bases removed from V and 3 bases from J, the gap between germline ends came to 11 bases. CDR3 size: 13 residues. The DNA of the CDR3 is TGTGCCAGCAGCCCCCGACTAGTCTACGAGCAGTACTTC. Amino acid sequence: CASSPRLVYEQYF.

This chain uses TRBV6-1 with TRBJ2-7; 12 bases line up with TRBD1. Trimming cost V 6 bases and J 6 bases; bases outside gene matches: 6. The germline V gene encodes CDR1 MNHNS and CDR2 SASEGT. The CDR3 spans 14 residues. For the CDR3, the DNA is TGTGCCAGCAGCCCGGGACAGGGGGCCGGCGAGCAGTACTTC. It is translated as CASSPGQGAGEQYF.

This chain uses TRBV27 with TRBJ2-3; D is possibly TRBD2 (7 bases). CDR1 is MNHEY and CDR2 is SMNVEV in the germline V gene (reference sequence). This CDR3 has 13 residues. The V end was cut by 4 bases, the J end by 6 bases, with 11 bases between. Here the CDR3 reads CASSSGGWDTQYF. The CDR3 DNA reads as TGTGCCAGCAGTTCGGGGGGCTGGGATACGCAGTATTTT.

The chain combines TRBV5-1 with TRBJ2-5, with a tentative D call TRBD2 (6 bases). The J call may be incorrect, as the DNA end agrees better with TRBJ2-7. The germline CDR1 and CDR2 sequences are SGHRS and YFSETQ. The CDR3 has 14 amino acids. CDR3 coding DNA: TGCGCCAGCAGCTTGGGCGGGAATATCTACGAGCAGTACTTC. Its translation: CASSLGGNIYEQYF.

The chain recombines TRBV4-3 with TRBJ1-1; D is unclear. V lost 3 bases and J lost 4, with 9 bases in between. This CDR3 has 13 amino acids. Per germline, CDR1 LGHNA and CDR2 YSLEER. The CDR3 DNA is TGCGCCAGCAGCCAGGACCGGGGCACTGAAGCTTTCTTT. It yields the protein CASSQDRGTEAFF.

The V and J genes are TRBV11-1 and TRBJ2-5; TRBD2 agrees at 14 bases. Germline trimming cut 5 bases from V and 5 bases from J; bases unmatched to any gene: 7. Germline CDR1 SGHAT, CDR2 FQDESV (reference sequence). CDR3 length equals 16 residues. CDR3 region: CASSGLAGGEIETQYF. The DNA of the CDR3 is TGTGCCAGCAGCGGACTAGCGGGGGGAGAGATCGAGACCCAGTACTTC.

J is TRBJ2-3 and V is TRBV6-5, with a possible D match to TRBD1 (6 bases). Trimming shortened V by 2 bases and J by 0 bases, and 6 bases separated the two germline ends. The germline CDR1 and CDR2 sequences are MNHEY and SVGAGI. The CDR3 totals 14 residues. The chain's CDR3 is CASSYDRSTDTQYF. CDR3 coding DNA: TGTGCCAGCAGTTACGACAGGAGCACAGATACGCAGTATTTT.